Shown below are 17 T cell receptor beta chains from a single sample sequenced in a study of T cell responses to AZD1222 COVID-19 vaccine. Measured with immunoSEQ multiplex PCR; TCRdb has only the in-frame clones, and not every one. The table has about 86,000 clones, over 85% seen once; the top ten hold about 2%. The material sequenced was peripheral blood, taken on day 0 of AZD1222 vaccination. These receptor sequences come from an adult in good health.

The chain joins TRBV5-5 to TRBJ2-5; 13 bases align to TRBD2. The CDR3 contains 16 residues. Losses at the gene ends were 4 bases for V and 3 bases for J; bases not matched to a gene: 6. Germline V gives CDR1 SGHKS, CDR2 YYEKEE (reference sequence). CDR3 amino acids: CASSPPLAGGKETQYF. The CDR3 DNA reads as TGTGCCAGCAGCCCCCCACTAGCGGGAGGGAAAGAGACCCAGTACTTC.

The CDR3 region is CASSLRTERTEAFF. CDR3 coding DNA: TGTGCCAGCAGCCTTCGGACAGAACGCACTGAAGCTTTCTTT. The chain has TRBV3-1 (or the pseudogene TRBV3-2) and TRBJ1-1, with D tentatively TRBD1 (6 bases). V was shortened by 4 bases and J by 4 bases, with 13 bases between the two germline ends. Germline values: CDR1 LGHDT, CDR2 YNNKEL (reference sequence). The CDR3 length is 14 residues.

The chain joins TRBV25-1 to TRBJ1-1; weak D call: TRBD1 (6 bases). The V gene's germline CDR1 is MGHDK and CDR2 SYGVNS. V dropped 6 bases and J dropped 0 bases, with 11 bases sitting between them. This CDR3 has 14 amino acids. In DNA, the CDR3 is TGTGCCAGCAGAAAGGGGGGAGTGAACACTGAAGCTTTCTTT. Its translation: CASRKGGVNTEAFF.

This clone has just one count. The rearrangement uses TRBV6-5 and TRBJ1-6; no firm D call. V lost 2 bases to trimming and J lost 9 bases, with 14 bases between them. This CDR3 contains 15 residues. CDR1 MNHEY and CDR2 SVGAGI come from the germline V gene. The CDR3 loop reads CASSYLQSGPSPLHF. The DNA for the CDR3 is TGTGCCAGCAGTTACCTACAGAGTGGGCCTTCACCCCTCCACTTT.

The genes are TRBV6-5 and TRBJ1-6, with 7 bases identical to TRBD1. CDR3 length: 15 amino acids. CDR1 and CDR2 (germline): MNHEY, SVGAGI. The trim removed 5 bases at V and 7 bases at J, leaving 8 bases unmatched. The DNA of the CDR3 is TGTGCCAGCAGTCTCATTCCGGGACAGAATTCACCCCTCCACTTT. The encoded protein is CASSLIPGQNSPLHF.

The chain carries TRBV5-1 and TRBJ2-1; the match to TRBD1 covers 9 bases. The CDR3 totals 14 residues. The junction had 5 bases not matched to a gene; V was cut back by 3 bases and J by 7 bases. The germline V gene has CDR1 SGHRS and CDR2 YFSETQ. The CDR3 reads CASSSRTGDNEQFF. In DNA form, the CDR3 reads TGCGCCAGCAGCTCCCGGACAGGGGATAATGAGCAGTTCTTC. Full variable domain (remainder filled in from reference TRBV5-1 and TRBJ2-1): KAGVTQTPRYLIKTRGQQVTLSCSPISGHRSVSWYQQTPGQGLQFLFEYFSETQRNKGNFPGRFSGRQFSNSRSEMNVSTLELGDSALYLCASSSRTGDNEQFFGPGTRLTVL.

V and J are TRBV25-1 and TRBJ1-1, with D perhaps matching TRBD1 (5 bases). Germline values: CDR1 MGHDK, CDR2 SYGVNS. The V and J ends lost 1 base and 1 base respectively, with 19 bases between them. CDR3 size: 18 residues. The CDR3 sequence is CASSEWGGRGGTNTEAFF. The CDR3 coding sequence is TGTGCCAGCAGTGAATGGGGGGGACGGGGAGGGACGAACACTGAAGCTTTCTTT.

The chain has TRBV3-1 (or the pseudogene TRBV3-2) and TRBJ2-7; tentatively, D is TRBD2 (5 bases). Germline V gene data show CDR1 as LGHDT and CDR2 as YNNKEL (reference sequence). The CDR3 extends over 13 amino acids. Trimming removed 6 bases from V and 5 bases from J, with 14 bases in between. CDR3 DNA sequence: TGTGCCAGCAGTCCCACGGGGAAGCACGAGCAGTACTTC. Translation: CASSPTGKHEQYF.

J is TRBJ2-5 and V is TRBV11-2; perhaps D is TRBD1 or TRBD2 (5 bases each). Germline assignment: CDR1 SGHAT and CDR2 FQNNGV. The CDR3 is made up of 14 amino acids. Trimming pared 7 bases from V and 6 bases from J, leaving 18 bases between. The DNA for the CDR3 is TGTGCCAGCACCCCCACCCGGGGACCTAAGACCCAGTACTTC. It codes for CASTPTRGPKTQYF.

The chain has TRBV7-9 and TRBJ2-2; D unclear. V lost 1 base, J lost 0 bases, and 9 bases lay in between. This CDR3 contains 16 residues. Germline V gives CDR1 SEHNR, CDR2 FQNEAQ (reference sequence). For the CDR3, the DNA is TGTGCCAGCAGCTTAGGCACAGCTGCGAACACCGGGGAGCTGTTTTTT. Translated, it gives CASSLGTAANTGELFF. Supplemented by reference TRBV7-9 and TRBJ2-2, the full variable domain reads DTGVSQNPRHKITKRGQNVTFRCDPISEHNRLYWYRQTLGQGPEFLTYFQNEAQLEKSRLLSDRFSAERPKGSFSTLEIQRTEQGDSAMYLCASSLGTAANTGELFFGEGSRLTVL.

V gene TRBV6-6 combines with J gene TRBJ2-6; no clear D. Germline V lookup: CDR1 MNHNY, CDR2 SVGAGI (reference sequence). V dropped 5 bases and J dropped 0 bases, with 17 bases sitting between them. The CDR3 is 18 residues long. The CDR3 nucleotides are TGTGCCAGCAGTCCCCGCAAGGTCCACGTCTCTGGGGCCAACGTCCTGACTTTC. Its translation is CASSPRKVHVSGANVLTF.

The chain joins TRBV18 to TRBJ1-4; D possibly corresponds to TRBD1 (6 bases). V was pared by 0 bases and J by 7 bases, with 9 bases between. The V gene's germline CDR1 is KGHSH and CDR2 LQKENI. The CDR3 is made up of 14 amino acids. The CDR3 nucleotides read TGTGCCAGCTCACCACCGGGGGCTGGTGAAAAACTGTTTTTT. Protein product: CASSPPGAGEKLFF.

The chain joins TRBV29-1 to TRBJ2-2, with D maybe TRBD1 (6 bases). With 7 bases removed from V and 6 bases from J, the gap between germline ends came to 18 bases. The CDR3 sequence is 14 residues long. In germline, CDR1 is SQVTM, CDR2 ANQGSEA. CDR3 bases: TGCAGCGCCCTATTTACCCAGGGGTCCGGGGAGCTGTTTTTT. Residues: CSALFTQGSGELFF.

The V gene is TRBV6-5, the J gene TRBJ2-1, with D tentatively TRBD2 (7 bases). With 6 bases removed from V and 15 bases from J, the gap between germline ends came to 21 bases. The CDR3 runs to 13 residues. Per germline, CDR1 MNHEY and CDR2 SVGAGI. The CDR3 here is CASRPRGPGGTFF. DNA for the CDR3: TGTGCCAGCAGGCCCAGGGGCCCCGGGGGGACGTTCTTC.

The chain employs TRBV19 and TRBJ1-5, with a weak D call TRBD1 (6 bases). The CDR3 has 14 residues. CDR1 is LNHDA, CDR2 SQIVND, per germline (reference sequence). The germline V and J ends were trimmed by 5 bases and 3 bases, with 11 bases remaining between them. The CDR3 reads CASSPQGHNQPQHF. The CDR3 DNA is TGTGCCAGTAGTCCACAGGGTCACAATCAGCCCCAGCATTTT.

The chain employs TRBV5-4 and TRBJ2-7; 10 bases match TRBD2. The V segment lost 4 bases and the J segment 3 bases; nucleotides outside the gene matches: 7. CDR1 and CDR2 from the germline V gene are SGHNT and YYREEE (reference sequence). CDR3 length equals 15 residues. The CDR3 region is CASSKTSGESYEQYF. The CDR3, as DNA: TGTGCCAGCAGCAAAACTAGCGGGGAAAGCTACGAGCAGTACTTC.

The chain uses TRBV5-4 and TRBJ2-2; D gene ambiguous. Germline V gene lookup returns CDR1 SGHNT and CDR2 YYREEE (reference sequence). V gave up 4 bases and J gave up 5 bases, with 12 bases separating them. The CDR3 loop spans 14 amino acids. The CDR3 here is CASSPQGATGELFF. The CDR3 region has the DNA TGTGCCAGCAGCCCCCAAGGAGCGACCGGGGAGCTGTTTTTT.